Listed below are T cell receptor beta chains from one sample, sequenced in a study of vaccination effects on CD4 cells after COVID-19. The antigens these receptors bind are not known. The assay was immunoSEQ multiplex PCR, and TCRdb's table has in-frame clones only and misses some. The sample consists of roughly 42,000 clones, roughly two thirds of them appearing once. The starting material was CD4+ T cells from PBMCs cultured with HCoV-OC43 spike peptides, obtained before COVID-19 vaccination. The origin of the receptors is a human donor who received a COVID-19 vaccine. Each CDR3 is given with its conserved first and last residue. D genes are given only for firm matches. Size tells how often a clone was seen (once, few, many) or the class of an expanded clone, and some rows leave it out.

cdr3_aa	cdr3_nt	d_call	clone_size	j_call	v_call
CASGGTISSYNEQFF	TGTGCCAGCGGCGGGACTATCAGCTCCTACAATGAGCAGTTCTTC	TRBD2	.	TRBJ2-1	TRBV2
CASSPLAGESYNEQFF	TGCGCCAGCAGCCCTTTAGCGGGGGAGTCCTACAATGAGCAGTTCTTC	TRBD2	.	TRBJ2-1	TRBV5-1
CASSRGTGTEAFF	TGTGCCAGCTCACGCGGAACAGGCACTGAAGCTTTCTTT	.	.	TRBJ1-1	TRBV18
CASSQMGATNEKLFF	TGTGCCAGCAGCCAAATGGGAGCAACTAATGAAAAACTGTTTTTT	.	.	TRBJ1-4	TRBV7-9
CASSHVVSTDTQYF	TGTGCCAGCAGCCACGTGGTCAGCACAGATACGCAGTATTTT	.	.	TRBJ2-3	TRBV11-2
CASSPTGGSYEQYF	TGTGCCAGCAGCCCAACAGGGGGCAGCTACGAGCAGTACTTC	TRBD1	.	TRBJ2-7	TRBV7-3
CASIGPSRSEQYF	TGTGCCAGCATCGGGCCGAGCCGATCTGAGCAGTACTTC	.	.	TRBJ2-7	TRBV6-5
CASSFPGQDNSPLHF	TGTGCCAGCAGTTTCCCGGGACAGGATAATTCACCCCTCCACTTT	TRBD1	once	TRBJ1-6	TRBV28
CASSPQGTRRYGYTF	TGTGCCAGCAGCCCACAGGGTACAAGACGCTATGGCTACACCTTC	.	.	TRBJ1-2	TRBV14
CASSLAPSGANVLTF	TGTGCCAGCAGCTTAGCCCCCTCTGGGGCCAACGTCCTGACTTTC	.	.	TRBJ2-6	TRBV11-2
CASEVRGNGNTIYF	TGTGCCAGCGAGGTTCGGGGGAATGGAAACACCATATATTTT	.	.	TRBJ1-3	TRBV6-5
CASSPRGQGNINEQYF	TGTGCCAGCAGCCCTAGAGGACAGGGCAACATCAACGAGCAGTACTTC	TRBD1	.	TRBJ2-7	TRBV5-6
CASSWDGSNTEAFF	TGTGCCAGCAGCTGGGACGGGTCGAACACTGAAGCTTTCTTT	.	.	TRBJ1-1	TRBV5-5
CASSQLDRGRSYGYTF	TGCGCCAGCAGTCAATTAGACAGGGGGCGATCTTATGGCTACACCTTC	TRBD1	.	TRBJ1-2	TRBV23-1
CAGTSGNNEQFF	TGTGCCGGGACTAGCGGGAACAATGAGCAGTTCTTC	TRBD2	.	TRBJ2-1	TRBV6-6
CASNQRGGPGDTQYF	TGTGCCAGCAACCAGCGCGGGGGCCCTGGGGATACGCAGTATTTT	.	.	TRBJ2-3	TRBV18
CASSVPGGKLFF	TGTGCCAGTAGTGTTCCAGGAGGAAAACTGTTTTTT	.	.	TRBJ1-4	TRBV19
CASSLGLADHNEQFF	TGTGCCAGCAGCCTTGGACTAGCGGACCACAATGAGCAGTTCTTC	TRBD2	.	TRBJ2-1	TRBV3-1/TRBV3-2
CASCSGEQGANEQYF	TGTGCCAGTTGTTCAGGGGAACAGGGGGCGAACGAGCAGTACTTC	TRBD1	.	TRBJ2-7	TRBV19
CASSPVGVKFF	TGTGCCAGCAGCCCCGTCGGCGTGAAGTTCTTC	.	.	TRBJ2-1	TRBV6-5
CASSQRDTQGMALSGNTIYF	TGCGCCAGCAGCCAAAGGGATACACAGGGTATGGCGCTCTCTGGAAACACCATATATTTT	.	few	TRBJ1-3	TRBV4-1
CASSPAGVTGSTDTQYF	TGTGCCAGCAGCCCGGCGGGGGTGACAGGAAGCACAGATACGCAGTATTTT	.	few	TRBJ2-3	TRBV7-9
CASSRTGRSYEQYF	TGCGCCAGCAGCCGAACAGGGCGGTCCTACGAGCAGTACTTC	.	.	TRBJ2-7	TRBV4-1
CASSPRRGSGDEQFF	TGTGCCAGCAGCCCCCGTCGTGGCAGTGGAGATGAGCAGTTCTTC	.	.	TRBJ2-1	TRBV7-9
CASSVDGQVNTEAFF	TGTGCCAGCAGCGTAGACGGACAGGTGAACACTGAAGCTTTCTTT	TRBD1	.	TRBJ1-1	TRBV9
CASTQGGLGGDTQYF	TGTGCCAGCACCCAGGGGGGACTAGGGGGAGATACGCAGTATTTT	.	few	TRBJ2-3	TRBV7-2
CASSQDFTGTTIRGVFF	TGCGCCAGCAGCCAAGATTTCACCGGGACCACAATACGTGGGGTGTTTTTT	.	.	TRBJ1-4	TRBV4-3
CASSIGLAGGPTYEQYF	TGTGCCAGCAGCATAGGACTAGCGGGAGGCCCCACCTACGAGCAGTACTTC	.	few	TRBJ2-7	TRBV12-1
CASSYSGPSLHEQYF	TGTGCCAGCAGTTACTCGGGGCCTTCTCTCCACGAGCAGTACTTC	.	.	TRBJ2-7	TRBV6-5
CASLGLNTDTQYF	TGTGCCAGCTTGGGACTAAACACAGATACGCAGTATTTT	TRBD2	.	TRBJ2-3	TRBV6-5
CASSPNVGGPTGNTIYF	TGTGCCAGCAGCCCGAACGTGGGGGGACCCACTGGAAACACCATATATTTT	.	few	TRBJ1-3	TRBV5-6
CAWNPDPRETQYF	TGTGCCTGGAACCCGGACCCGCGGGAGACCCAGTACTTC	.	.	TRBJ2-5	TRBV30
CASSQEGGRTGTDTQYF	TGTGCCAGCAGCCAAGAGGGGGGGCGAACGGGCACAGATACGCAGTATTTT	.	.	TRBJ2-3	TRBV4-2
CASKKRDRGMGYTF	TGTGCCAGCAAGAAGCGTGACAGGGGTATGGGCTACACCTTC	TRBD1	.	TRBJ1-2	TRBV6-5
CASSPGQNYGYTF	TGCGCCAGCAGCCCCGGACAGAACTATGGCTACACCTTC	.	.	TRBJ1-2	TRBV5-1
CASSPGQGGYEKLFF	TGCGCCAGCAGCCCGGGACAGGGGGGGTATGAAAAACTGTTTTTT	TRBD1	.	TRBJ1-4	TRBV5-1
CASSLTGPDTQYF	TGTGCCAGCAGCTTAACCGGGCCAGATACGCAGTATTTT	.	.	TRBJ2-3	TRBV7-3
CASSLLPGSLGENQPQHF	TGTGCCAGCAGCTTACTCCCCGGGTCCCTTGGGGAAAATCAGCCCCAGCATTTT	.	.	TRBJ1-5	TRBV5-5
CASRFRQGWNQPQHF	TGTGCCAGCAGATTTAGACAGGGGTGGAATCAGCCCCAGCATTTT	TRBD1	.	TRBJ1-5	TRBV6-5
CASSQSEVGELFF	TGTGCCAGCAGCCAATCGGAGGTCGGGGAGCTGTTTTTT	.	few	TRBJ2-2	TRBV3-1/TRBV3-2
CAWSFLGRGQPQHF	TGTGCCTGGAGTTTTTTGGGGCGCGGTCAGCCCCAGCATTTT	.	.	TRBJ1-5	TRBV30
CASSQDPGLAGAANF	TGCGCCAGCAGCCAAGATCCCGGACTAGCGGGGGCCGCCAACTTC	TRBD2	.	TRBJ2-5	TRBV4-3
CASSLRDRGTDTQYF	TGTGCCAGCAGTCTCCGAGACAGGGGCACAGATACGCAGTATTTT	TRBD1	few	TRBJ2-3	TRBV7-8
CASSSLWNTEAFF	TGTGCCAGCAGCTCCCTTTGGAACACTGAAGCTTTCTTT	.	.	TRBJ1-1	TRBV7-3
CASSPRHVSNQPQHF	TGTGCCAGCAGTCCTCGACACGTTAGCAATCAGCCCCAGCATTTT	.	.	TRBJ1-5	TRBV6-5
CASSLRQRGRNQPQHF	TGTGCCAGCAGCCTACGACAAAGGGGAAGGAATCAGCCCCAGCATTTT	.	.	TRBJ1-5	TRBV7-8
CASSLGGARETQYF	TGTGCCAGCAGCTTAGGAGGGGCGCGAGAGACCCAGTACTTC	.	.	TRBJ2-5	TRBV11-1
CASSVGGTSGQETQYF	TGTGCCAGCAGCGTTGGGGGGACTAGCGGGCAAGAGACCCAGTACTTC	TRBD2	.	TRBJ2-5	TRBV9
CSVRQDLSYNEQFF	TGCAGCGTAAGACAGGACCTCTCCTACAATGAGCAGTTCTTC	.	.	TRBJ2-1	TRBV29-1
CASSGGQGYQPQHF	TGCGCCAGCAGCGGGGGACAGGGGTACCAGCCCCAGCATTTT	TRBD1	.	TRBJ1-5	TRBV4-1
CASSSPLDHVYGAFF	TGTGCCAGCAGCTCGCCGCTAGACCATGTATATGGAGCTTTCTTT	.	few	TRBJ1-1	TRBV7-9
CASSLGQGRSSTF	TGTGCCAGCAGCCTGGGACAGGGGAGGTCTAGCACCTTC	TRBD1	.	TRBJ1-2	TRBV28
CASSQSILGEQYF	TGTGCCAGCAGTCAGTCAATACTGGGCGAGCAGTACTTC	.	.	TRBJ2-7	TRBV6-5
CASSSFGGYGYTF	TGTGCCAGCAGCTCCTTTGGGGGCTATGGCTACACCTTC	.	.	TRBJ1-2	TRBV5-8
CASRADRGFTEAFF	TGTGCCAGCAGAGCAGACAGGGGATTCACTGAAGCTTTCTTT	TRBD1	.	TRBJ1-1	TRBV6-5
CASSYTGLSGNTIYF	TGTGCCAGCAGTTATACAGGTCTCTCTGGAAACACCATATATTTT	.	.	TRBJ1-3	TRBV6-5
CASSPSQGPYEQYF	TGTGCCAGCTCACCATCACAGGGTCCCTACGAGCAGTACTTC	.	.	TRBJ2-7	TRBV18
CASSQDGFTYSGNTIYF	TGTGCCAGCAGCCAAGATGGGTTCACATACTCTGGAAACACCATATATTTT	.	few	TRBJ1-3	TRBV3-1/TRBV3-2
CASSEGVLKGIQYF	TGTGCCAGCAGTGAAGGCGTGCTGAAGGGTATTCAGTACTTC	.	.	TRBJ2-4	TRBV6-1